The T cell receptor beta chain described here comes from a study of identical twins. Overall study results and limits: Without tracking the same donors, conclusions rested on cross-sectional statistical analysis. The study found excess low generation probability among twin-shared out-of-frame alpha sequences. Analyses of zero insertions could, in part, be confounded by invariant MAIT and iNKT cells.

The sample holds a few counts of this clonotype. No antigen is known for it. MiXCR, run by TCRdb on the 5' RACE reads, gives a single entry per CDR3 protein. The sample lists about 530,000 distinct CDR3 sequences; 20% to 25% were seen once. V lost 4 bases, J lost 2 bases, and 10 bases lay in between. Germline V gene lookup returns CDR1 LGHNA and CDR2 YNFKEQ. CDR3 length equals 14 residues. The sample also formed part of further work on yellow fever vaccine responses in identical twins.

This sequence originates from a woman younger than 30 in good health. Material for sequencing was CD4+ T cells sorted from blood. The rearrangement links TRBV4-2 to TRBJ2-3; perhaps TRBD2 as D (6 bases). In DNA, the CDR3 is TGTGCCAGCAGCCCGGGACTTACCACAGATACGCAGTATTTT. The encoded protein is CASSPGLTTDTQYF.